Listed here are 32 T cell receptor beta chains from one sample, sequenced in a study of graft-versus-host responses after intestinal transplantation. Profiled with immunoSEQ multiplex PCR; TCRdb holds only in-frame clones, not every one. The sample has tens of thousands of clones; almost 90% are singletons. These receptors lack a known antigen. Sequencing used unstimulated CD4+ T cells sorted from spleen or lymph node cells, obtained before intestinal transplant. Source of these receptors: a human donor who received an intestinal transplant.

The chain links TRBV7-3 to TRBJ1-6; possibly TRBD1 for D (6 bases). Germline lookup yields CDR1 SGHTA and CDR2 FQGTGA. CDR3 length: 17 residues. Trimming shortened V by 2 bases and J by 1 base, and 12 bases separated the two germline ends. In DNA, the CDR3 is TGTGCCAGCAGCTTAGAGGGGGGGAATTCCTATAATTCACCCCTCCACTTT. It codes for CASSLEGGNSYNSPLHF.

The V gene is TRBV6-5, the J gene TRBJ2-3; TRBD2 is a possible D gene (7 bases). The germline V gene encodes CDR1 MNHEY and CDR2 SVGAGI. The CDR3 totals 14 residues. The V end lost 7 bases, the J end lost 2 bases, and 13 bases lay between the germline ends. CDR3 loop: CASKIGGDTDTQYF. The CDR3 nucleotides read TGTGCCAGCAAAATAGGGGGGGACACAGATACGCAGTATTTT.

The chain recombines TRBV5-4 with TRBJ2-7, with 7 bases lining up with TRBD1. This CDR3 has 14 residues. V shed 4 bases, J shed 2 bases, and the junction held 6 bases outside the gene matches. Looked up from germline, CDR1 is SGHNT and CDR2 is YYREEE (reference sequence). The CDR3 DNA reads TGTGCCAGCAGCCCGGGAACAGGGGCCTACGAGCAGTACTTC. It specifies CASSPGTGAYEQYF.

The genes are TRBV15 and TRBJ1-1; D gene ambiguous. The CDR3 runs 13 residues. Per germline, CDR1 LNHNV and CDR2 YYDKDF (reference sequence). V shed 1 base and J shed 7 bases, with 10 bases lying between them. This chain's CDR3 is CATSRVDRVEAFF. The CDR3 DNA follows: TGTGCCACCAGCAGAGTTGATCGGGTTGAAGCTTTCTTT.

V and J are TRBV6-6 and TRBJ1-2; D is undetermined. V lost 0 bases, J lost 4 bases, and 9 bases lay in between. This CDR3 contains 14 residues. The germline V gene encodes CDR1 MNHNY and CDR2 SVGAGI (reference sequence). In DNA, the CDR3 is TGTGCCAGCAGTTACTCAGGACTCAGCTATGGCTACACCTTC. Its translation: CASSYSGLSYGYTF.

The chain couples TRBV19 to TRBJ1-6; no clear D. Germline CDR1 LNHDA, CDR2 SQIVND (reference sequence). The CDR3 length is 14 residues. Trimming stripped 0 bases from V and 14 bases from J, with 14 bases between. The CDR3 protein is CASSIDPSLSALHF. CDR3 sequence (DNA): TGTGCCAGTAGTATAGACCCCTCTCTTTCGGCCCTCCACTTT.

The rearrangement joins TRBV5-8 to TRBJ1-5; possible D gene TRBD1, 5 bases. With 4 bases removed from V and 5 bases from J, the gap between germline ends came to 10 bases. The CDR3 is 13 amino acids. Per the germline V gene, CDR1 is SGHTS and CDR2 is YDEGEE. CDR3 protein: CASSHRGYQPQHF. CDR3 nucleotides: TGTGCCAGCAGCCATAGGGGTTATCAGCCCCAGCATTTT.

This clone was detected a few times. DNA for the CDR3: TGCAGCGTTGTGGGGGACAGAACAACTAATGAAAAACTGTTTTTT. Its protein product is CSVVGDRTTNEKLFF. V and J are TRBV29-1 and TRBJ1-4; 7 nucleotides line up with TRBD1. Trimming cost V 4 bases and J 0 bases; bases outside gene matches: 5. The CDR3 runs to 15 residues. Germline V lookup: CDR1 SQVTM, CDR2 ANQGSEA.

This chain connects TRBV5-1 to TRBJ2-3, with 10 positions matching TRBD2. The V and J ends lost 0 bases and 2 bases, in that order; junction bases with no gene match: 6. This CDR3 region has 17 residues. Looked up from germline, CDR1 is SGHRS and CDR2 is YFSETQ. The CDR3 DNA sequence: TGCGCCAGCAGCTTGGTAGCGGGGGGCCGGGTCACAGATACGCAGTATTTT. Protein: CASSLVAGGRVTDTQYF.

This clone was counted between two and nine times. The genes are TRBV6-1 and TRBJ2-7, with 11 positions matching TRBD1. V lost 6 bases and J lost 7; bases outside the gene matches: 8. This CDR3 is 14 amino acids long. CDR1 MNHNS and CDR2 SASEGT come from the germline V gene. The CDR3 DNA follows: TGTGCCAGCAGCCCCGGACAGGGGGCGGATGAGCAGTACTTC. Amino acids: CASSPGQGADEQYF.

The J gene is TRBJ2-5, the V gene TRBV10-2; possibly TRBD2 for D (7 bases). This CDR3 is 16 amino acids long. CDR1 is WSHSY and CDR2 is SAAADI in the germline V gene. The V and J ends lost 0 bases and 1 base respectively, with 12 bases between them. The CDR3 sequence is CASSESGGGLQETQYF. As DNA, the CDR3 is TGCGCCAGCAGTGAGTCTGGGGGGGGCCTCCAAGAGACCCAGTACTTC.

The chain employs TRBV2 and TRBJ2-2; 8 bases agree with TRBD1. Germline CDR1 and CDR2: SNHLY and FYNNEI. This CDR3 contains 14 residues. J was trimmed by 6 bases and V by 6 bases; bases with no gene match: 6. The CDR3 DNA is TGTGCCAGCAGGTCAGGGGGCATCTCCGGGGAGCTGTTTTTT. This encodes CASRSGGISGELFF.

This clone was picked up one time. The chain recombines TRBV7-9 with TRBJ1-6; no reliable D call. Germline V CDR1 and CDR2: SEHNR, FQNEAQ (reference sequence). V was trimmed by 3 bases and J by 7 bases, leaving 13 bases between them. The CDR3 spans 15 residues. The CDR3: CASSFPETYNSPLHF. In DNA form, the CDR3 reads TGTGCCAGCAGCTTCCCGGAGACTTACAATTCACCCCTCCACTTT.

The CDR3 DNA follows: TGTGCCAGTAGTATAGGGCGGTCTCCTGAAAAACTGTTTTTT. Translation: CASSIGRSPEKLFF. This chain joins TRBV19 and TRBJ1-4; the D is unclear. The CDR3 consists of 14 residues. Trimming took 1 base from V and 7 from J, leaving 10 bases between them. The V gene's germline CDR1 is LNHDA and CDR2 SQIVND (reference sequence).

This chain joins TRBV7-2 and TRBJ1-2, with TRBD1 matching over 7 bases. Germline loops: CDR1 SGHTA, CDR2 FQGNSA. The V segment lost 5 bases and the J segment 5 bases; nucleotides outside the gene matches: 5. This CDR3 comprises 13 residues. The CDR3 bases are TGTGCCAGCAGCCCGACAGGGTCTTATGGCTACACCTTC. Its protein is CASSPTGSYGYTF.

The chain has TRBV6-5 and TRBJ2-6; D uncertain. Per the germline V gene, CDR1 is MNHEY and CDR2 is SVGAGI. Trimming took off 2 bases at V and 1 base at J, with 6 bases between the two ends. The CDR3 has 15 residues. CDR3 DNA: TGTGCCAGCAGTTACGGCGGATCTGGGGCCAACGTCCTGACTTTC. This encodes CASSYGGSGANVLTF.

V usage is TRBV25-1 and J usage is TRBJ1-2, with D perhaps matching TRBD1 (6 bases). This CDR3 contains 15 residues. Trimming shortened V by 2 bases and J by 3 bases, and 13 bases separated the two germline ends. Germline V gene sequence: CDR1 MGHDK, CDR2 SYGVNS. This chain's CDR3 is CASSEPGQAHYGYTF. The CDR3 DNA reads TGTGCCAGCAGTGAACCGGGACAAGCACACTATGGCTACACCTTC.

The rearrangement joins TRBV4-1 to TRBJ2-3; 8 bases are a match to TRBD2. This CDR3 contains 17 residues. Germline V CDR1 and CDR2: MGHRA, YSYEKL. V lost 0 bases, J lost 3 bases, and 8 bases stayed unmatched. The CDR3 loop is CASSQDLSGVETDTQYF. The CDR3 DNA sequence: TGCGCCAGCAGCCAAGATCTTAGCGGGGTGGAGACAGATACGCAGTATTTT.

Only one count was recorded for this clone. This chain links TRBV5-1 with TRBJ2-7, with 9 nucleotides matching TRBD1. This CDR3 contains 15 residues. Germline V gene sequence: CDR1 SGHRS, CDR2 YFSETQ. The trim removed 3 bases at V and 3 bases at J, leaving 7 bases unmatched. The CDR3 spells CASSWGTGYVYEQYF. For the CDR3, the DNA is TGCGCCAGCAGCTGGGGGACAGGGTACGTCTACGAGCAGTACTTC.

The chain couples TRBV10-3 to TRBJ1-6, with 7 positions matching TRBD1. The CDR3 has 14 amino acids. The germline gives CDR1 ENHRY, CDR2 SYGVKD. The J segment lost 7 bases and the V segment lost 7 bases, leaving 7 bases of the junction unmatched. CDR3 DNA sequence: TGTGCCATCACGGGTTGGGACAGCAATTCACCCCTCCACTTT. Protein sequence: CAITGWDSNSPLHF.

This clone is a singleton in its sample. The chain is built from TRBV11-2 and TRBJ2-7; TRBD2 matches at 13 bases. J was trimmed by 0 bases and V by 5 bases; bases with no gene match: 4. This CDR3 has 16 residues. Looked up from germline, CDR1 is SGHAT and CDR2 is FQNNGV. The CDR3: CASSTTSGGDSYEQYF. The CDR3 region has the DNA TGTGCCAGCAGCACCACTAGCGGGGGGGACTCCTACGAGCAGTACTTC.

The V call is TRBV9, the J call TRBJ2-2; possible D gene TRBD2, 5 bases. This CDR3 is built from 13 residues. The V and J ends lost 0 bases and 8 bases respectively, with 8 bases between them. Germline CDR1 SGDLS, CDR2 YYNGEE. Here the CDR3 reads CASSVAWTGELFF. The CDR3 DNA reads TGTGCCAGCAGCGTAGCCTGGACTGGGGAGCTGTTTTTT. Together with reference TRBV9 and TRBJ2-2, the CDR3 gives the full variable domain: DSGVTQTPKHLITATGQRVTLRCSPRSGDLSVYWYQQSLDQGLQFLIQYYNGEERAKGNILERFSAQQFPDLHSELNLSSLELGDSALYFCASSVAWTGELFFGEGSRLTVL.

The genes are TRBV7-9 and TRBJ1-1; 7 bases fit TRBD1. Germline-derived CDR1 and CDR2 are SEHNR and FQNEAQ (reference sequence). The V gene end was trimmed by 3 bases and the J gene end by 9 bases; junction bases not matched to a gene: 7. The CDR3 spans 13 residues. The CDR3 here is CASSFGGDRKAFF. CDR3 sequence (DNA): TGTGCCAGCAGCTTCGGGGGGGACAGAAAAGCTTTCTTT.

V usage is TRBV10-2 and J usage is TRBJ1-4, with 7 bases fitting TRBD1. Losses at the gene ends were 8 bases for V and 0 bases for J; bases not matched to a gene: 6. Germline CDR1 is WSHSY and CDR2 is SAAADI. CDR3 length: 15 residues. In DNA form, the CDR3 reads TGCGCCAGCCGGGACAGCGGTGCAACTAATGAAAAACTGTTTTTT. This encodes CASRDSGATNEKLFF.

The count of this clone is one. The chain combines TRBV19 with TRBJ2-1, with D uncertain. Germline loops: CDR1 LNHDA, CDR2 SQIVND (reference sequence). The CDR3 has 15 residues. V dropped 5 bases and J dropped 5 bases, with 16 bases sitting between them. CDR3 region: CASSSWARTHNEQFF. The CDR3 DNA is TGTGCCAGTAGTTCTTGGGCCCGCACCCACAATGAGCAGTTCTTC.

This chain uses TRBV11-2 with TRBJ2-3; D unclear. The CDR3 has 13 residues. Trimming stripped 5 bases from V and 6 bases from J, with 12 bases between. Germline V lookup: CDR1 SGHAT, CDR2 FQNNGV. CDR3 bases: TGTGCCAGCAGCAAAGCCCCGTGGGATACGCAGTATTTT. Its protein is CASSKAPWDTQYF.

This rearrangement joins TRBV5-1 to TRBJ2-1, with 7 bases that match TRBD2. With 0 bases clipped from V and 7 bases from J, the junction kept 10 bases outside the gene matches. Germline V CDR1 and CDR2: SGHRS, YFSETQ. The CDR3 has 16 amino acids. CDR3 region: CASSLAGLGIKNEQFF. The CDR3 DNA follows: TGCGCCAGCAGCTTGGCCGGACTAGGTATAAAGAATGAGCAGTTCTTC.

The CDR3 loop reads CSARVLVGAFF. CDR3 bases: TGCAGTGCTAGAGTCCTCGTCGGGGCTTTCTTT. V gene TRBV20-1 combines with J gene TRBJ1-1; no firm D call. The CDR3 is made up of 11 amino acids. Trimming removed 1 base at V and 11 bases at J, with 11 bases between. Germline CDR1 DFQATT, CDR2 SNEGSKA (reference sequence).

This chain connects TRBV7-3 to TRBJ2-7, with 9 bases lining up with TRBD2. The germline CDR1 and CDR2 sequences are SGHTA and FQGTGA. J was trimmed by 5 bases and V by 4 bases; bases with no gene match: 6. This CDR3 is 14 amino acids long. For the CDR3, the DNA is TGTGCCAGCAGCTACGCGGGAGGGAAAAACGAGCAGTACTTC. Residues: CASSYAGGKNEQYF.

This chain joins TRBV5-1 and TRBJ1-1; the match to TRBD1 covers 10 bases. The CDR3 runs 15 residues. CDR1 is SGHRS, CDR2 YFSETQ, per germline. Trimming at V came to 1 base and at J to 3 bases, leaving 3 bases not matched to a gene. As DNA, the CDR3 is TGCGCCAGCAGCTTGTTTGGGACAGGGGACACTGAAGCTTTCTTT. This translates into CASSLFGTGDTEAFF. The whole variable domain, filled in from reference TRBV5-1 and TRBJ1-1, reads KAGVTQTPRYLIKTRGQQVTLSCSPISGHRSVSWYQQTPGQGLQFLFEYFSETQRNKGNFPGRFSGRQFSNSRSEMNVSTLELGDSALYLCASSLFGTGDTEAFFGQGTRLTVV.

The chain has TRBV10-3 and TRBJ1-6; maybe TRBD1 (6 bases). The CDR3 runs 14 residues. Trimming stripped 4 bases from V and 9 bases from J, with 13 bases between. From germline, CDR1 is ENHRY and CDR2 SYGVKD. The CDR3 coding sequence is TGTGCCATCAGTGGCGAGGGACAAGCTTCACCCCTCCACTTT. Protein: CAISGEGQASPLHF.

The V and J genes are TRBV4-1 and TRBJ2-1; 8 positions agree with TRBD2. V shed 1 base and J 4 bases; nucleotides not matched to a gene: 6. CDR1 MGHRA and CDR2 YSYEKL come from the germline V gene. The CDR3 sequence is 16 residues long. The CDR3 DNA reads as TGCGCCAGCAGCCAAGGGGCAGCGGGAGAGTACAATGAGCAGTTCTTC. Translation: CASSQGAAGEYNEQFF.